Presented here are 26 T cell receptor beta chains from one specimen sequenced in a study of beta chain features in type 1 diabetes. Study-level findings and limits: Shortening that was moderate but significant affected the TCRB CDR3s of Type 1 diabetes patients in all four CD4+ subsets.

For these TCRs, the target antigens are not known. Expressed TCRB transcripts were sequenced after all isolated RNA was converted to cDNA. TCRdb's table, derived via immunoSEQ multiplex PCR, lists solely in-frame clones and lacks some. The repertoire holds 250,000 or so clones, with approximately 13% as singletons. Sequenced: naive CD4+ T cells from blood. Source of these receptors: a man aged 30 to 39 with type 1 diabetes.

This clone was seen more than once but under ten times. The chain uses TRBV2 and TRBJ2-7; tentative D call: TRBD1 (7 bases). V was cut by 7 bases and J by 5 bases, with 15 bases left in between. This CDR3 contains 13 residues. CDR1 is SNHLY, CDR2 FYNNEI, per germline. CDR3 loop: CASNGRGVNEQYF. The CDR3 bases are TGTGCCAGCAATGGCAGGGGGGTCAACGAGCAGTACTTC.

This clone was detected a few times. This chain uses TRBV9 with TRBJ2-2, with D possibly matching TRBD1 (5 bases). Trimming shortened V by 0 bases and J by 4 bases, and 16 bases separated the two germline ends. The length of the CDR3 is 17 residues. Germline CDR1 is SGDLS and CDR2 is YYNGEE. The CDR3 spells CASSVEDKGRGTGELFF. For the CDR3, the DNA is TGTGCCAGCAGCGTAGAAGACAAGGGAAGGGGCACCGGGGAGCTGTTTTTT.

This clone was found a few times. This chain connects TRBV5-1 to TRBJ2-5, with D possibly matching TRBD1 (6 bases). V lost 0 bases and J lost 2, with 8 bases in between. Germline V CDR1 and CDR2: SGHRS, YFSETQ. This CDR3 has 14 amino acids. The CDR3 protein is CASSLGQVQETQYF. CDR3 nucleotides: TGCGCCAGCAGCTTGGGACAGGTTCAAGAGACCCAGTACTTC.

This clone was counted between two and nine times. The gene calls are TRBV19 and TRBJ1-1; unclear D gene. The ends were cut back, 4 bases at V and 7 bases at J, with 13 bases in the middle. This CDR3 comprises 13 residues. Germline CDR1 is LNHDA and CDR2 is SQIVND (reference sequence). CDR3 nucleotides: TGTGCCAGTAGTACAGGAAGAGTCAATGAAGCTTTCTTT. It specifies CASSTGRVNEAFF.

This chain links TRBV7-2 with TRBJ1-5, with TRBD1 matching over 7 bases. CDR3 length: 16 amino acids. Germline CDR1 SGHTA, CDR2 FQGNSA. J gave up 6 bases and V 3 bases, and 11 bases lay outside the gene matches. CDR3 amino acids: CASSFNTGARFQPQHF. In nucleotides, the CDR3 is TGTGCCAGCAGCTTCAACACAGGGGCCCGATTTCAGCCCCAGCATTTT. The full variable domain, its missing parts supplied by reference TRBV7-2 and TRBJ1-5, is GAGVSQSPSNKVTEKGKDVELRCDPISGHTALYWYRQSLGQGLEFLIYFQGNSAPDKSGLPSDRFSAERTGGSVSTLTIQRTQQEDSAVYLCASSFNTGARFQPQHFGDGTRLSIL.

Only a few counts were recorded for this clone. This sequence joins TRBV19 and TRBJ1-1; tentatively, D is TRBD1 (5 bases). CDR3 length equals 12 residues. Germline CDR1 reads LNHDA; CDR2 reads SQIVND (reference sequence). Trimming cost V 3 bases and J 6 bases, with 8 bases left between them. This CDR3 reads CASSIVGAEAFF. In nucleotides, the CDR3 is TGTGCCAGTAGTATTGTAGGGGCTGAAGCTTTCTTT. The whole variable domain, filled in from reference TRBV19 and TRBJ1-1, reads DGGITQSPKYLFRKEGQNVTLSCEQNLNHDAMYWYRQDPGQGLRLIYYSQIVNDFQKGDIAEGYSVSREKKESFPLTVTSAQKNPTAFYLCASSIVGAEAFFGQGTRLTVV.

The chain links TRBV4-2 to TRBJ1-4; 8 bases align to TRBD1. V dropped 4 bases and J dropped 3; count of bases not matched to a gene: 1. The CDR3 is 14 residues long. Germline CDR1 is LGHNA and CDR2 is YNFKEQ. CDR3 in amino acids: CASSPRGPNEKLFF. CDR3 nucleotide sequence: TGTGCCAGCAGCCCCAGGGGGCCTAATGAAAAACTGTTTTTT.

This clone was seen more than once but under ten times. The gene calls are TRBV6-1 and TRBJ1-5; weak D call: TRBD1 (6 bases). CDR3 length: 13 residues. The V end lost 3 bases, the J end lost 6 bases, and 9 bases lay between the germline ends. Looked up from germline, CDR1 is MNHNS and CDR2 is SASEGT. In DNA, the CDR3 is TGTGCCAGCAGTGAGGTCAGGGGTCAGCCCCAGCATTTT. Protein: CASSEVRGQPQHF.

This clone turned up a few times. The V and J genes are TRBV18 and TRBJ2-7; maybe TRBD2 (6 bases). Germline-derived CDR1 and CDR2 are KGHSH and LQKENI. The CDR3 spans 16 residues. V lost 1 base to trimming and J lost 1 base, with 14 bases between them. The CDR3 bases are TGTGCCAGCTCACCACGTCGGGAGAAAGGGTCCTACGAGCAGTACTTC. Translation gives CASSPRREKGSYEQYF.

This clone has more than one count but fewer than ten. The chain has TRBV18 and TRBJ2-7; TRBD1 matches 7 bases. The CDR3 contains 15 residues. Per germline, CDR1 KGHSH and CDR2 LQKENI. After removal of 3 bases from V and 3 bases from J, the junction contained 8 bases not matched to a gene. The DNA for the CDR3 is TGTGCCAGCTCACCGATTCCGGGACAGCTCTACGAGCAGTACTTC. As protein: CASSPIPGQLYEQYF.

This clone was picked up a small number of times. The chain joins TRBV11-3 to TRBJ2-1; TRBD1 might be the D (6 bases). Germline V CDR1 and CDR2: SGHNT, YENEEA. V gave up 6 bases and J gave up 3 bases, with 12 bases separating them. The CDR3 is 14 amino acids. In DNA, the CDR3 is TGTGCCAGCAGTACCACAGGGCTCTACAATGAGCAGTTCTTC. Residues: CASSTTGLYNEQFF.

This chain connects TRBV30 to TRBJ1-4, with D possibly TRBD1 on 5 matching bases. V lost 3 bases to trimming and J lost 8 bases, with 16 bases between them. Per the germline V gene, CDR1 is GTSNPN and CDR2 is SVGIG (reference sequence). CDR3 size: 14 residues. CDR3 DNA sequence: TGTGCCTGGAGCGCGCCTTTGAAGGGGGAAAAACTGTTTTTT. Residues: CAWSAPLKGEKLFF. The full variable domain, completed using reference TRBV30 and TRBJ1-4, is SQTIHQWPATLVQPVGSPLSLECTVEGTSNPNLYWYRQAAGRGLQLLFYSVGIGQISSEVPQNLSASRPQDRQFILSSKKLLLSDSGFYLCAWSAPLKGEKLFFGSGTQLSVL.

The genes are TRBV2 and TRBJ2-2, with D perhaps TRBD1 (6 bases). From germline, CDR1 is SNHLY and CDR2 FYNNEI. The CDR3 loop spans 14 amino acids. The germline V and J ends were trimmed by 3 bases and 5 bases, with 10 bases remaining between them. CDR3 protein: CASSEDRGTGELFF. CDR3 nucleotide sequence: TGTGCCAGCAGTGAGGACAGAGGGACCGGGGAGCTGTTTTTT.

Only a few counts were recorded for this clone. The chain joins TRBV4-1 to TRBJ2-7; 10 bases map to TRBD2. Germline lookup yields CDR1 MGHRA and CDR2 YSYEKL. V trimming: 2 bases; J trimming: 5 bases; junction bases outside the gene matches: 9. The CDR3 is 16 residues long. CDR3 coding DNA: TGCGCCAGCAGCCAACCAGCGGGAGGGCCGGTTCACGAGCAGTACTTC. This translates into CASSQPAGGPVHEQYF.

There are a few counts of this clone. This chain links TRBV2 with TRBJ2-1; 11 bases are shared with TRBD2. This CDR3 is 15 amino acids long. After removal of 7 bases from V and 9 bases from J, the junction contained 11 bases not matched to a gene. The germline V gene has CDR1 SNHLY and CDR2 FYNNEI. The CDR3 DNA reads TGTGCCAGCACCATAGGGGCTAGCGGGAGGAGTGAGCAGTTCTTC. Its translation: CASTIGASGRSEQFF.

V is TRBV18 and J is TRBJ2-7; 7 bases fit TRBD1. This CDR3 is 15 amino acids long. The V gene end was trimmed by 5 bases and the J gene end by 0 bases; junction bases not matched to a gene: 7. Germline loops: CDR1 KGHSH, CDR2 LQKENI. CDR3 nucleotide sequence: TGTGCCAGCTCAGAACAGGGGATCGACTCCTACGAGCAGTACTTC. Translated, it gives CASSEQGIDSYEQYF. The full variable domain, its missing parts supplied by reference TRBV18 and TRBJ2-7, is NAGVMQNPRHLVRRRGQEARLRCSPMKGHSHVYWYRQLPEEGLKFMVYLQKENIIDESGMPKERFSAEFPKEGPSILRIQQVVRGDSAAYFCASSEQGIDSYEQYFGPGTRLTVT.

This clone has only a few counts. The chain couples TRBV10-3 to TRBJ1-2; 10 positions match TRBD1. The CDR3 is made up of 14 amino acids. J lost 4 bases, V lost 7 bases, and 6 bases had no gene match. Germline lookup yields CDR1 ENHRY and CDR2 SYGVKD. The CDR3 DNA reads as TGTGCCATCACCGGGACAGGGGACGGCTATGGCTACACCTTC. Translation gives CAITGTGDGYGYTF.

The V call is TRBV5-1, the J call TRBJ2-4; 8 positions agree with TRBD1. This CDR3 comprises 13 residues. Trimming at V came to 4 bases and at J to 7 bases, leaving 4 bases not matched to a gene. Germline-derived CDR1 and CDR2 are SGHRS and YFSETQ. CDR3 region: CASSTTGENIQYF. CDR3 bases: TGCGCCAGCAGCACGACAGGGGAGAACATTCAGTACTTC.

V gene TRBV19 combines with J gene TRBJ2-7, with 8 positions matching TRBD2. Trimming cost V 6 bases and J 3 bases; bases outside gene matches: 1. Germline values: CDR1 LNHDA, CDR2 SQIVND (reference sequence). This CDR3 has 12 residues. CDR3 sequence reads: CASSGRDYEQYF. CDR3 nucleotide sequence: TGTGCCAGTAGCGGGAGGGACTACGAGCAGTACTTC.

This clone showed up just a few times. The gene calls are TRBV7-9 and TRBJ2-1, with D tentatively TRBD2 (6 bases). The length of the CDR3 is 15 residues. Trimming shortened V by 4 bases and J by 9 bases, and 19 bases separated the two germline ends. CDR1 is SEHNR, CDR2 FQNEAQ, per germline (reference sequence). The CDR3 reads CASSYPGSPRPEQFF. The CDR3 DNA sequence: TGTGCCAGCAGCTATCCCGGGAGCCCGCGCCCTGAGCAGTTCTTC.

The CDR3, as DNA: TGCAGCGTTGACGCGGGAGGCCCCTACGAGCAGTACTTC. It is translated as CSVDAGGPYEQYF. The chain joins TRBV29-1 to TRBJ2-7; 8 positions match TRBD2. Trimming removed 3 bases from V and 2 bases from J; junction bases left unmatched: 3. Germline assignment: CDR1 SQVTM and CDR2 ANQGSEA. CDR3 size: 13 residues.

This clone was found a few times. The rearrangement uses TRBV19 and TRBJ2-2; tentatively, D is TRBD2 (5 bases). Trimming pared 3 bases from V and 6 bases from J, leaving 14 bases between. This CDR3 region has 15 residues. Germline V lookup: CDR1 LNHDA, CDR2 SQIVND (reference sequence). CDR3 sequence: CASSIGNPSAGELFF. Written as DNA, the CDR3 is TGTGCCAGTAGTATCGGGAACCCCAGCGCCGGGGAGCTGTTTTTT.

This clone was observed a handful of times. The CDR3 protein is CASSTGRLGMSDGYTF. CDR3 in DNA: TGTGCCAGCAGCACCGGGAGGTTAGGAATGTCGGATGGCTACACCTTC. This sequence joins TRBV5-4 and TRBJ1-2; unclear D gene. Germline lookup yields CDR1 SGHNT and CDR2 YYREEE (reference sequence). V was pared by 4 bases and J by 6 bases, with 22 bases between. CDR3 size: 16 residues.

The chain has TRBV4-1 and TRBJ2-5; 8 bases map to TRBD1. The CDR3 is made up of 17 amino acids. J lost 5 bases, V lost 6 bases, and 17 bases had no gene match. CDR1 is MGHRA, CDR2 YSYEKL, per germline. This chain's CDR3 is CASRQAGTGTYEETQYF. CDR3 bases: TGCGCCAGCAGACAGGCCGGGACAGGAACCTACGAGGAGACCCAGTACTTC.

The rearrangement uses TRBV9 and TRBJ2-6; TRBD2 aligns across 10 bases. Trimming at V came to 0 bases and at J to 4 bases, leaving 10 bases not matched to a gene. The CDR3 is 19 amino acids. Germline assignment: CDR1 SGDLS and CDR2 YYNGEE. CDR3: CASSVGLAGASLGANVLTF. The CDR3 bases are TGTGCCAGCAGCGTAGGCCTAGCGGGGGCATCTCTCGGGGCCAACGTCCTGACTTTC.

V usage is TRBV11-2 and J usage is TRBJ2-3, with TRBD1 matching over 8 bases. Germline V gene lookup returns CDR1 SGHAT and CDR2 FQNNGV. The CDR3 covers 18 residues. V dropped 5 bases and J dropped 1; count of bases not matched to a gene: 14. CDR3 protein: CASSQRGAGGGGTDTQYF. CDR3 DNA sequence: TGTGCCAGCAGCCAAAGAGGCGCAGGGGGCGGAGGCACAGATACGCAGTATTTT.